This T cell receptor beta chain was documented in a study of blood T cell repertoires in COVID-19. In the study overall: The study drew acute and convalescent COVID-19 samples from the United States, Italy and Spain. Sample material is recorded as cDNA or gDNA derived from T cells, B-cell-depleted T cells, or PBMCs.

The CDR3 covers 14 residues. The V end lost 3 bases, the J end lost 11 bases, and 19 bases lay between the germline ends. Germline CDR1 is SGHNT and CDR2 is YENEEA. Per the original methods: Reference gene primer amplification in the assay estimated nucleated cell counts. This table comes from immunoSEQ multiplex PCR, and its TCRdb copy is limited to in-frame clones, with some not included. V, J and clone size are those of that table, while D and trimming were read from the DNA. The sample has more than 300,000 clones, about 90% seen once. The material sequenced was peripheral blood. V is TRBV11-3 and J is TRBJ1-2; D not resolved. This clonotype was obtained from a woman aged 18-29 years who had recovered from COVID-19. CDR3 amino acids: CASSLLPGSGSYTF. CDR3 sequence (DNA): TGTGCCAGCAGCTTGCTCCCGGGTTCCGGGAGTTACACCTTC.